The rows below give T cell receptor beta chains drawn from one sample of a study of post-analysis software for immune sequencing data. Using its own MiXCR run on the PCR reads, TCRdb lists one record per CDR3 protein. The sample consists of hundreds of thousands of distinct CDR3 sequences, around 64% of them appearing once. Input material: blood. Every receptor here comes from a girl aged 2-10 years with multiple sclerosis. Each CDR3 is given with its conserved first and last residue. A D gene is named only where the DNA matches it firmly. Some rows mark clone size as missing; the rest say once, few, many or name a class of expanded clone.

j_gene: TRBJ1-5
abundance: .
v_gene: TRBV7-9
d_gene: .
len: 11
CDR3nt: TGTGCCAGCAGCCCCCTCTATCCCCAGCATTTT
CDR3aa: CASSPLYPQHF

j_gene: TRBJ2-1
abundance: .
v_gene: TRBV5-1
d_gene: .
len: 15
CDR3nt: TGCGCCAGCAGCTTGGACAGGGTCCCCTACAATGAGCAGTTCTTC
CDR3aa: CASSLDRVPYNEQFF

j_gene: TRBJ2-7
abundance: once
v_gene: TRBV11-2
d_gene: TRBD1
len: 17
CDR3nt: TGTGCCAGCAGCTCTCCCGTACCGGGACAGGGTGTTGGCGAGCAGTACTTC
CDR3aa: CASSSPVPGQGVGEQYF

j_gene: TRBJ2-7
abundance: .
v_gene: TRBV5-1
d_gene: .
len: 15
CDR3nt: TGCGCCAGCAGCTTGGGAGGGGTTAACTCCTACGAGCAGTACTTC
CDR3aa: CASSLGGVNSYEQYF

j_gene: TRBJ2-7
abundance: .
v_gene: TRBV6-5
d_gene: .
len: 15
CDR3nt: TGTGCCAGCAGTTTCCGGGACGGTGCCTACAATGAGCAGTACTTC
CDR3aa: CASSFRDGAYNEQYF

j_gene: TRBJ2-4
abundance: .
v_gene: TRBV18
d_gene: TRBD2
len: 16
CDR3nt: TGTGCCAGCTCGCTAGTCCCGGGACTAGCGGGATTCAGGCAGTACTTC
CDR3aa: CASSLVPGLAGFRQYF

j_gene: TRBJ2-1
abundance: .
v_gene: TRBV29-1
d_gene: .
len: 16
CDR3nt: TGCAGCGTTGGGGAAGGCGGACTCAGCTCCTACAATGAGCAGTTCTTC
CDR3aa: CSVGEGGLSSYNEQFF

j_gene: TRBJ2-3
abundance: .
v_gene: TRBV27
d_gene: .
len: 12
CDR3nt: TGTGCCAGCAGTTTCCCAAGGGATACGCAGTATTTT
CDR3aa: CASSFPRDTQYF

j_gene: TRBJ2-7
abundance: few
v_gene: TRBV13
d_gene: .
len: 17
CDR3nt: TGTGCCAGCAGCACCCACGCGGGGGACAGCCACCCCTACGAGCAGTACTTC
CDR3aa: CASSTHAGDSHPYEQYF

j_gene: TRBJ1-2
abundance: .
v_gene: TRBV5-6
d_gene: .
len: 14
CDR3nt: TGTGCCAGCAGCCCATCCACAATTAACTATGGCTACACCTTC
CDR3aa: CASSPSTINYGYTF

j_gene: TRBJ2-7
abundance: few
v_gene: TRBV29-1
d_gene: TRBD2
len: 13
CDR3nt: TGCAGCGTTGGGGGGACTAGCGGCTACGAGCAGTACTTC
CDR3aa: CSVGGTSGYEQYF

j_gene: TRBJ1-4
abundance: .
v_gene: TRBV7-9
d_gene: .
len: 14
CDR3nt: TGTGCCAGCAGCTTAAGTCAAGAGCCGGAAAAACTGTTTTTT
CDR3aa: CASSLSQEPEKLFF

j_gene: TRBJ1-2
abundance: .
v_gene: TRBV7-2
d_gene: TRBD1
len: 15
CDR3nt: TGTGCCAGCCCCGGGGGACCGGGACAGGTCTATGGCTACACCTTC
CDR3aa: CASPGGPGQVYGYTF

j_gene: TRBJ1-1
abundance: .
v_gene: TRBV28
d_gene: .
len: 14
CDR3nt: TGTGCCAGCAGACCGGGGCTCAGGAACACTGAAGCTTTCTTT
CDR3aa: CASRPGLRNTEAFF

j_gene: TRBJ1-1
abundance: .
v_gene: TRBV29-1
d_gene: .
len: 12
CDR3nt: TGCAGCGCCACGGCGGGGTTTAATGAAGCTTTCTTT
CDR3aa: CSATAGFNEAFF

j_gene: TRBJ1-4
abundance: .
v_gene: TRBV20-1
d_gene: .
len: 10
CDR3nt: TGCAGTGCTGAGGGGCAGAAACTGTTTTTT
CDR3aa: CSAEGQKLFF